This T cell receptor (beta chain) was retrieved from a study of post-analysis software for immune sequencing data. Study as a whole: Relapsing-remitting, secondary progressive and progressive-relapsing forms made up the multiple sclerosis disease courses.

Trimming took off 2 bases at V and 7 bases at J, with 12 bases between the two ends. The V gene's germline CDR1 is SGHTA and CDR2 FQGNSA. CDR3 length: 14 residues. Carried by the TCR beta cDNA libraries were unique molecular identifiers. TCRdb used MiXCR to reprocess the PCR reads, holding one entry per CDR3 protein. The sample holds some 690,000 distinct CDR3 sequences, approximately 60% seen once. This clonotype was recorded a few times. Its specificity is unknown. General observations from the study: Among multiple sclerosis patients, normalized Chao1 diversity was significantly below that of controls. About 5 TRBV segments (TRBV5-6, TRBV5-1 and TRBV20-1 among them) occurred more frequently in patients than in controls.

The chain combines TRBV7-2 with TRBJ2-4; D remains ambiguous. Sequencing used blood. The sequence was collected from a girl aged 2-10 years with multiple sclerosis. The CDR3 DNA is TGTGCCAGCAGCTTAACGTGGGAAGGGAACATTCAGTACTTC. As protein: CASSLTWEGNIQYF.